A selection of T cell receptor beta chains follows, all from one sample in a study of technical replicates of blood from a handful of donors. The protocol was immunoSEQ multiplex PCR, while the TCRdb copy is restricted to in-frame clones and leaves out a portion. Among under 65,000 clones listed, 86% were seen once. The sequenced sample was PBMCs. Receptors originate from a human donor in good health. Some clones in this sample may be carry-over from other donors' samples. CDR3s include the opening cysteine and the closing phenylalanine or tryptophan. A D gene is named only where the DNA matches it firmly. Only part of the rows carry a size: once, few, many, or a class if the clone is expanded.

D gene: TRBD1
clone size: -
J gene: TRBJ2-7
V gene: TRBV7-9
CDR3 protein: CASSTVGTGTYEQYF
CDR3 DNA: TGTGCCAGCAGCACGGTGGGGACAGGGACCTACGAGCAGTACTTC

D gene: TRBD1
clone size: few
J gene: TRBJ1-5
V gene: TRBV19
CDR3 protein: CASSIDTGGFRGQPQHF
CDR3 DNA: TGTGCCAGTAGTATAGATACAGGGGGCTTTCGAGGTCAGCCCCAGCATTTT

D gene: -
clone size: -
J gene: TRBJ2-1
V gene: TRBV11-3
CDR3 protein: CASKGRGDEQFF
CDR3 DNA: TGTGCCAGCAAGGGGCGGGGCGATGAGCAGTTCTTC

D gene: TRBD2
clone size: -
J gene: TRBJ2-5
V gene: TRBV7-6
CDR3 protein: CASSPRTRPGETQYF
CDR3 DNA: TGTGCCAGCAGCCCGAGGACTAGACCCGGAGAGACCCAGTACTTC

D gene: -
clone size: -
J gene: TRBJ1-1
V gene: TRBV20-1
CDR3 protein: CSAEDAREAFF
CDR3 DNA: TGCAGTGCGGAAGACGCTAGGGAAGCTTTCTTT

D gene: -
clone size: few
J gene: TRBJ1-6
V gene: TRBV2
CDR3 protein: CASSVGLSTDSPISPLHF
CDR3 DNA: TGTGCCAGCAGTGTGGGCCTATCGACGGACAGTCCTATCTCACCCCTCCACTTT

D gene: -
clone size: -
J gene: TRBJ2-2
V gene: TRBV29-1
CDR3 protein: CSSRQTNTGELFF
CDR3 DNA: TGCAGCAGTAGACAGACGAACACCGGGGAGCTGTTTTTT

D gene: TRBD2
clone size: -
J gene: TRBJ2-2
V gene: TRBV30
CDR3 protein: CAWSGLAGVGTGELFF
CDR3 DNA: TGTGCCTGGAGTGGCCTAGCGGGAGTGGGTACCGGGGAGCTGTTTTTT

D gene: -
clone size: -
J gene: TRBJ2-2
V gene: TRBV4-1
CDR3 protein: CASSRGTLTATGELFF
CDR3 DNA: TGCGCCAGCAGCCGAGGGACTTTAACGGCCACCGGGGAGCTGTTTTTT

D gene: -
clone size: -
J gene: TRBJ2-5
V gene: TRBV4-1
CDR3 protein: CASSQDRLEQETQYF
CDR3 DNA: TGCGCCAGCAGCCAAGATCGGCTAGAGCAAGAGACCCAGTACTTC

D gene: TRBD2
clone size: -
J gene: TRBJ2-1
V gene: TRBV7-6
CDR3 protein: CASSGGWTSDFKQFF
CDR3 DNA: TGTGCCAGCAGCGGAGGGTGGACTAGCGACTTTAAGCAGTTCTTC

D gene: -
clone size: -
J gene: TRBJ1-2
V gene: TRBV7-9
CDR3 protein: CASSLAGRRENYGYTF
CDR3 DNA: TGTGCCAGCAGCTTAGCTGGGAGGAGGGAAAACTATGGCTACACCTTC

D gene: TRBD1
clone size: -
J gene: TRBJ2-7
V gene: TRBV11-2
CDR3 protein: CASSFRGTGGYEQYF
CDR3 DNA: TGTGCCAGCAGCTTTAGGGGGACAGGGGGATACGAGCAGTACTTC

D gene: -
clone size: -
J gene: TRBJ2-5
V gene: TRBV4-2
CDR3 protein: CASSQEVERETQYF
CDR3 DNA: TGTGCCAGCAGCCAAGAAGTAGAACGAGAGACCCAGTACTTC

D gene: -
clone size: -
J gene: TRBJ1-2
V gene: TRBV5-1
CDR3 protein: CASSPRSEYYGYTF
CDR3 DNA: TGCGCCAGCAGCCCCCGGTCGGAGTACTATGGCTACACCTTC

D gene: -
clone size: -
J gene: TRBJ1-3
V gene: TRBV5-5
CDR3 protein: CASLSTTRNTIYF
CDR3 DNA: TGTGCCAGCTTAAGTACCACTCGAAACACCATATATTTT

D gene: TRBD2
clone size: -
J gene: TRBJ2-7
V gene: TRBV5-4
CDR3 protein: CASSDLLAADSYEQYF
CDR3 DNA: TGTGCCAGCAGCGATCTACTAGCGGCCGACTCCTACGAGCAGTACTTC

D gene: -
clone size: -
J gene: TRBJ2-7
V gene: TRBV5-1
CDR3 protein: CASSLEGDSSYEQYF
CDR3 DNA: TGCGCCAGCAGCTTGGAAGGGGATTCCTCCTACGAGCAGTACTTC

D gene: -
clone size: once
J gene: TRBJ2-7
V gene: TRBV4-3
CDR3 protein: CASSQRTEISYEQYF
CDR3 DNA: TGCGCCAGCAGCCAAAGGACAGAGATCTCCTACGAGCAGTACTTC

D gene: -
clone size: -
J gene: TRBJ2-4
V gene: TRBV6-6
CDR3 protein: CASSLGEGGRDIQYF
CDR3 DNA: TGTGCCAGCAGTCTCGGGGAGGGGGGTAGGGACATTCAGTACTTC

D gene: TRBD2
clone size: -
J gene: TRBJ2-7
V gene: TRBV10-2
CDR3 protein: CASSELGLAGYEQYF
CDR3 DNA: TGCGCCAGCAGTGAGTTGGGACTAGCTGGCTACGAGCAGTACTTC

D gene: TRBD2
clone size: -
J gene: TRBJ2-1
V gene: TRBV2
CDR3 protein: CASSRVAGGAYNEQFF
CDR3 DNA: TGTGCCAGCAGCCGCGTAGCGGGAGGAGCCTACAATGAGCAGTTCTTC

D gene: -
clone size: -
J gene: TRBJ2-2
V gene: TRBV21-1
CDR3 protein: CASSSEIGTGGTGELFF
CDR3 DNA: TGTGCCAGCAGCTCCGAGATAGGGACAGGTGGGACCGGGGAGCTGTTTTTT

D gene: TRBD2
clone size: -
J gene: TRBJ2-1
V gene: TRBV9
CDR3 protein: CASSQGLAAYNEQFF
CDR3 DNA: TGTGCCAGCAGCCAAGGACTAGCGGCCTACAATGAGCAGTTCTTC

D gene: TRBD2
clone size: -
J gene: TRBJ2-1
V gene: TRBV4-3
CDR3 protein: CASSQGASGAYNEQFF
CDR3 DNA: TGCGCCAGCAGCCAAGGGGCTAGCGGAGCCTACAATGAGCAGTTCTTC

D gene: TRBD2
clone size: -
J gene: TRBJ2-1
V gene: TRBV5-4
CDR3 protein: CASSLGGLAGDEQFF
CDR3 DNA: TGTGCCAGCAGCTTGGGGGGACTAGCGGGAGATGAGCAGTTCTTC

D gene: -
clone size: -
J gene: TRBJ1-1
V gene: TRBV7-6
CDR3 protein: CASSLAASTEAFF
CDR3 DNA: TGTGCCAGCAGCCTGGCAGCGAGCACTGAAGCTTTCTTT

D gene: TRBD1
clone size: -
J gene: TRBJ1-2
V gene: TRBV27
CDR3 protein: CASSLSGTGESGYTF
CDR3 DNA: TGTGCCAGCAGTTTATCCGGGACAGGGGAGAGTGGCTACACCTTC

D gene: TRBD2
clone size: -
J gene: TRBJ2-1
V gene: TRBV7-3
CDR3 protein: CASSLTSGRYNEQFF
CDR3 DNA: TGTGCCAGCAGCCTAACTAGCGGGAGGTACAATGAGCAGTTCTTC

D gene: TRBD2
clone size: large
J gene: TRBJ2-1
V gene: TRBV6-5
CDR3 protein: CASSRTSDYNEQFF
CDR3 DNA: TGTGCCAGCAGCCGGACTAGCGATTACAATGAGCAGTTCTTC

D gene: TRBD1
clone size: -
J gene: TRBJ2-7
V gene: TRBV7-2
CDR3 protein: CASSYGTEGYEQYF
CDR3 DNA: TGTGCCAGCAGCTACGGGACAGAGGGCTACGAGCAGTACTTC

D gene: TRBD1
clone size: -
J gene: TRBJ1-6
V gene: TRBV7-9
CDR3 protein: CASSYWTGGHSPLHF
CDR3 DNA: TGTGCCAGCAGCTACTGGACAGGGGGACATTCACCCCTCCACTTT

D gene: TRBD1
clone size: -
J gene: TRBJ1-2
V gene: TRBV6-6
CDR3 protein: CASSGPGTGGADGYTF
CDR3 DNA: TGTGCCAGCAGTGGCCCCGGGACAGGGGGTGCGGATGGCTACACCTTC

D gene: -
clone size: -
J gene: TRBJ1-5
V gene: TRBV5-4
CDR3 protein: CASSFRDQPQHF
CDR3 DNA: TGTGCCAGCAGCTTCAGGGATCAGCCCCAGCATTTT

D gene: -
clone size: -
J gene: TRBJ1-2
V gene: TRBV6-6
CDR3 protein: CASSYKDTNYGYTF
CDR3 DNA: TGTGCCAGCAGTTACAAGGACACAAACTATGGCTACACCTTC

D gene: -
clone size: -
J gene: TRBJ2-1
V gene: TRBV7-2
CDR3 protein: CASSPSLVSYNEQFF
CDR3 DNA: TGTGCCAGCAGCCCCTCTTTAGTATCCTACAATGAGCAGTTCTTC

D gene: TRBD1
clone size: -
J gene: TRBJ1-2
V gene: TRBV4-1
CDR3 protein: CASSPGQENYGYTF
CDR3 DNA: TGCGCCAGCAGCCCGGGACAGGAGAACTATGGCTACACCTTC

D gene: TRBD1
clone size: -
J gene: TRBJ2-7
V gene: TRBV11-2
CDR3 protein: CASRDRVRKSYEQYF
CDR3 DNA: TGTGCCAGCAGGGACAGGGTGAGAAAATCCTACGAGCAGTACTTC

D gene: TRBD2
clone size: -
J gene: TRBJ2-7
V gene: TRBV4-3
CDR3 protein: CASSHDGGASEQYF
CDR3 DNA: TGCGCCAGCAGCCACGACGGGGGGGCCTCGGAGCAGTACTTC

D gene: TRBD2
clone size: -
J gene: TRBJ2-7
V gene: TRBV9
CDR3 protein: CASSVGVAGIYEQYF
CDR3 DNA: TGTGCCAGCAGCGTAGGGGTAGCGGGGATATACGAGCAGTACTTC

D gene: TRBD1
clone size: -
J gene: TRBJ2-3
V gene: TRBV10-3
CDR3 protein: CATTIGQGAPGTQYF
CDR3 DNA: TGTGCCACAACTATTGGACAGGGGGCCCCCGGTACGCAGTATTTT

D gene: TRBD2
clone size: -
J gene: TRBJ2-1
V gene: TRBV6-6
CDR3 protein: CASSLSGGPYNEQFF
CDR3 DNA: TGTGCCAGCAGTTTGAGCGGGGGCCCCTACAATGAGCAGTTCTTC

D gene: -
clone size: -
J gene: TRBJ2-2
V gene: TRBV6-5
CDR3 protein: CASSTGGELFF
CDR3 DNA: TGTGCCAGCAGCACGGGCGGGGAGCTGTTTTTT

D gene: TRBD2
clone size: -
J gene: TRBJ2-1
V gene: TRBV19
CDR3 protein: CASSIESSGGSYNEQFF
CDR3 DNA: TGTGCCAGTAGTATAGAATCCAGCGGGGGTTCCTACAATGAGCAGTTCTTC

D gene: TRBD2
clone size: -
J gene: TRBJ2-3
V gene: TRBV4-1
CDR3 protein: CASSQEKLAGTDTQYF
CDR3 DNA: TGCGCCAGCAGCCAAGAAAAGTTAGCGGGGACAGATACGCAGTATTTT

D gene: TRBD1
clone size: -
J gene: TRBJ2-3
V gene: TRBV7-2
CDR3 protein: CASSSGQGVVDTQYF
CDR3 DNA: TGTGCCAGCAGCTCCGGACAGGGTGTCGTGGATACGCAGTATTTT

D gene: TRBD1
clone size: few
J gene: TRBJ1-2
V gene: TRBV18
CDR3 protein: CASSPPKGQGAGYTF
CDR3 DNA: TGTGCCAGCTCACCACCTAAAGGACAGGGTGCGGGCTACACCTTC

D gene: -
clone size: -
J gene: TRBJ2-2
V gene: TRBV10-3
CDR3 protein: CAISASPRVRNTGELFF
CDR3 DNA: TGTGCCATCAGTGCCTCCCCCCGGGTCCGAAACACCGGGGAGCTGTTTTTT

D gene: TRBD1
clone size: -
J gene: TRBJ1-5
V gene: TRBV15
CDR3 protein: CATSRVGQGGQPQHF
CDR3 DNA: TGTGCCACCAGCAGGGTGGGACAGGGGGGTCAGCCCCAGCATTTT

D gene: TRBD2
clone size: -
J gene: TRBJ2-5
V gene: TRBV5-1
CDR3 protein: CASSPGTSRQETQYF
CDR3 DNA: TGCGCCAGCAGCCCCGGGACTAGCAGACAAGAGACCCAGTACTTC

D gene: -
clone size: -
J gene: TRBJ1-4
V gene: TRBV5-6
CDR3 protein: CASSWTTTNEKLFF
CDR3 DNA: TGTGCCAGCAGCTGGACAACAACTAATGAAAAACTGTTTTTT

D gene: -
clone size: -
J gene: TRBJ2-1
V gene: TRBV4-3
CDR3 protein: CASSQEGGLASNEQFF
CDR3 DNA: TGCGCCAGCAGCCAAGAGGGGGGACTCGCCTCCAATGAGCAGTTCTTC

D gene: TRBD1
clone size: -
J gene: TRBJ1-1
V gene: TRBV6-5
CDR3 protein: CASSYSPRQGAEAFF
CDR3 DNA: TGTGCCAGCAGTTACTCGCCCCGCCAGGGGGCTGAAGCTTTCTTT

D gene: -
clone size: few
J gene: TRBJ2-1
V gene: TRBV2
CDR3 protein: CASSLYNEQFF
CDR3 DNA: TGTGCCAGCAGTCTTTACAATGAGCAGTTCTTC

D gene: TRBD2
clone size: -
J gene: TRBJ2-7
V gene: TRBV7-2
CDR3 protein: CASSFAGLAGDPYEQYF
CDR3 DNA: TGTGCCAGCAGCTTCGCAGGACTAGCGGGGGACCCCTACGAGCAGTACTTC

D gene: -
clone size: -
J gene: TRBJ1-4
V gene: TRBV2
CDR3 protein: CASSQSRTHEKLFF
CDR3 DNA: TGTGCCAGCAGCCAGAGTCGGACTCATGAAAAACTGTTTTTT

D gene: TRBD1
clone size: -
J gene: TRBJ2-7
V gene: TRBV6-4
CDR3 protein: CASSISSGTDYEQYF
CDR3 DNA: TGTGCCAGCAGTATAAGCTCCGGGACAGACTACGAGCAGTACTTC

D gene: -
clone size: -
J gene: TRBJ2-5
V gene: TRBV5-1
CDR3 protein: CASSLAASPEETQYF
CDR3 DNA: TGCGCCAGCAGCTTGGCAGCTAGCCCCGAAGAGACCCAGTACTTC

D gene: TRBD1
clone size: once
J gene: TRBJ1-1
V gene: TRBV7-2
CDR3 protein: CASSLEGRGNSEAFF
CDR3 DNA: TGTGCCAGCAGCTTAGAGGGCAGGGGGAACTCTGAAGCTTTCTTT

D gene: -
clone size: -
J gene: TRBJ1-2
V gene: TRBV25-1
CDR3 protein: CASSEFVYYGYTF
CDR3 DNA: TGTGCCAGCAGTGAATTCGTATACTATGGCTACACCTTC